This T cell receptor (beta chain) came from a study of T cell repertoires in cytomegalovirus infection. TCRdb processed the reads anew with MiXCR; each CDR3 protein has one entry. Among about 900,000 distinct CDR3 sequences, roughly a third were seen once, and the ten largest hold about an eighth. This clonotype was seen a few times. Antigen unknown. A much larger clone differs by one base, so this may be a read error. Findings and limits, study-wide: Predominance within the ex vivo response was attributable to HLA-C-restricted CMV-specific TCR beta clonotypes.

The CDR3 is 13 amino acids. The germline V and J ends were trimmed by 6 bases and 0 bases, with 6 bases remaining between them. The germline V gene encodes CDR1 MNHNS and CDR2 SASEGT. The receptor was isolated from a human donor in good health (CMV status not recorded). Some clones in this sample may be carry-over from other donors' samples. V is TRBV6-1 and J is TRBJ1-5; no clear D. Sequenced here: cultured CD8+ T cells from PBMCs, sampled from culture after CMV antigen stimulation. This chain's CDR3 is CASRPHSNQPQHF. CDR3 in DNA: TGTGCCAGCAGGCCTCATAGCAATCAGCCCCAGCATTTT.